This T cell receptor (beta chain) originates from a study of blood T cell repertoires in COVID-19. Whole-study context: Recovery meant two consecutive negative NP/OP PCR tests, professional clearance, or resolved symptoms.

Sequencing used immunoSEQ multiplex PCR; TCRdb keeps in-frame clones, though not all of them. The sample shows around 360,000 clones, about 87% of them seen only once. The TCR comes from a man between 35 and 55 years old in a cohort exposed to, infected with or recovered from COVID-19 (not recorded which). The sample was PBMCs or T cells enriched from blood (not recorded which).

The DNA for the CDR3 is TGTGCCAGTAGCGAACAGGGTAACTATGGCTACACCTTC. Translated: CASSEQGNYGYTF. The rearrangement joins TRBV19 to TRBJ1-2; weak D call: TRBD1 (6 bases). The V and J ends lost 6 bases and 1 base respectively, with 9 bases between them. The germline gives CDR1 LNHDA, CDR2 SQIVND (reference sequence). This CDR3 is 13 amino acids long.